Here is one TCR beta chain with its context. Its antigen is not identified. This record comes from a study of cytomegalovirus exposure and HLA in healthy donors. Study overall: From donors who were HLA-typed, an early data release held around 85 million unique TCRs.

The CDR3 has 14 amino acids. In germline, CDR1 is SEHNR, CDR2 FQNEAQ (reference sequence). The PCR was carried out with 60 Vbeta primers and 13 Jbeta primers. Clones were read by immunoSEQ multiplex PCR, and TCRdb kept only the in-frame ones, dropping some. The sample lists some 150,000 clones, 75% to 90% occurring once. Study-wide points: Association of a missense DCLRE1C variant with TCR beta V- and J-gene trimming was reported in a later analysis. Sequences of the TCR beta chain were said to predict the HLA-A and HLA-B alleles of most subjects accurately.

Sequencing was carried out using PBMCs. This receptor was obtained from a woman in her fifties or sixties in good health and CMV-seropositive. V gene TRBV7-9 combines with J gene TRBJ2-5; 9 bases are a match to TRBD1. The J call may be mistaken, given a closer DNA end match to TRBJ2-7. The CDR3: CASSPGTGRHEQYF. The CDR3 region has the DNA TGTGCCAGCAGCCCCGGGACAGGGCGTCACGAGCAGTACTTC.